These T cell receptor beta chains were read from a single sample in a study of identical twins. TCRdb reprocessed the 5' RACE reads with MiXCR, giving one entry per CDR3 protein. Of a few hundred thousand distinct CDR3 sequences in the sample, around 18% are singletons; the top ten hold 9.5% to 15%. Material: naive T cells sorted from blood. All receptors derive from a man in his fifties in good health. Both conserved end residues are part of each CDR3. Fields, in order: V gene, D gene, clone size, CDR3 length, CDR3 protein. A D gene is named only where the DNA matches it firmly. Expanded clones are given a class, and other clones once, few, many or no size at all.

v_call: TRBV13
d_call: TRBD1
clone_size: .
cdr3_length: 16
cdr3_aa: CASSLGGTGGADTQYF

v_call: TRBV20-1
d_call: .
clone_size: few
cdr3_length: 19
cdr3_aa: CSARERSGTTTLSPYEQYF

v_call: TRBV27
d_call: TRBD1
clone_size: few
cdr3_length: 15
cdr3_aa: CASTFLGQGDSPLHF

v_call: TRBV7-2
d_call: .
clone_size: few
cdr3_length: 14
cdr3_aa: CASSFTTVRETQYF

v_call: TRBV6-5
d_call: TRBD2
clone_size: .
cdr3_length: 15
cdr3_aa: CASSYGSSGKETQYF

v_call: TRBV7-9
d_call: TRBD2
clone_size: few
cdr3_length: 15
cdr3_aa: CASSRDGTTQETQYF

v_call: TRBV12-3/TRBV12-4
d_call: TRBD1
clone_size: .
cdr3_length: 14
cdr3_aa: CASSDRDSRETQYF

v_call: TRBV24-1
d_call: TRBD1
clone_size: .
cdr3_length: 12
cdr3_aa: CATSDWTGRAFF

v_call: TRBV27
d_call: .
clone_size: many
cdr3_length: 13
cdr3_aa: CASSLSANYGYTF

v_call: TRBV20-1
d_call: TRBD2
clone_size: few
cdr3_length: 19
cdr3_aa: CSARAILAGVTSSTDTQYF

v_call: TRBV7-9
d_call: TRBD1
clone_size: many
cdr3_length: 15
cdr3_aa: CASSSTGTGSYEQYF

v_call: TRBV20-1
d_call: TRBD1
clone_size: .
cdr3_length: 15
cdr3_aa: CSARNRGPYNSPLHF

v_call: TRBV6-2/TRBV6-3
d_call: .
clone_size: many
cdr3_length: 15
cdr3_aa: CASSSSGVPGDTQYF

v_call: TRBV10-3
d_call: TRBD2
clone_size: few
cdr3_length: 14
cdr3_aa: CATTRTSGGPEQFF

v_call: TRBV10-3
d_call: .
clone_size: .
cdr3_length: 13
cdr3_aa: CAISEEQRGTQYF

v_call: TRBV10-3
d_call: TRBD2
clone_size: .
cdr3_length: 17
cdr3_aa: CAISEHAGTSGSNEQFF

v_call: TRBV5-1
d_call: TRBD2
clone_size: many
cdr3_length: 15
cdr3_aa: CASRTRPGLWETQYF

v_call: TRBV5-1
d_call: .
clone_size: many
cdr3_length: 15
cdr3_aa: CASSLALAGTGELFF

v_call: TRBV24-1
d_call: TRBD2
clone_size: few
cdr3_length: 14
cdr3_aa: CATSELAGRGEQFF

v_call: TRBV20-1
d_call: .
clone_size: many
cdr3_length: 14
cdr3_aa: CSAQRDSGANVLTF

v_call: TRBV15
d_call: .
clone_size: .
cdr3_length: 14
cdr3_aa: CATSRDLQSYEQYF

v_call: TRBV6-1
d_call: .
clone_size: few
cdr3_length: 14
cdr3_aa: CASSGPGGRKEAFF

v_call: TRBV14
d_call: .
clone_size: few
cdr3_length: 20
cdr3_aa: CASSPPLQGLALTGANVLTF

v_call: TRBV10-3
d_call: TRBD1
clone_size: many
cdr3_length: 15
cdr3_aa: CAIGTGLGSNQPQHF

v_call: TRBV5-1
d_call: TRBD1
clone_size: .
cdr3_length: 17
cdr3_aa: CASSWGGQAKIPGEAFF

v_call: TRBV4-3
d_call: .
clone_size: .
cdr3_length: 16
cdr3_aa: CASSQTVAGTNYGYTF

v_call: TRBV11-2
d_call: .
clone_size: many
cdr3_length: 14
cdr3_aa: CASSSTRSYNEQFF

v_call: TRBV7-2
d_call: .
clone_size: few
cdr3_length: 17
cdr3_aa: CASSTSRQARSSYEQYF

v_call: TRBV10-3
d_call: .
clone_size: few
cdr3_length: 14
cdr3_aa: CAISGNREGLPQYF

v_call: TRBV29-1
d_call: .
clone_size: .
cdr3_length: 14
cdr3_aa: CSVEGRGVGDIQYF

v_call: TRBV6-5
d_call: .
clone_size: few
cdr3_length: 15
cdr3_aa: CASSYSGGAGDTQYF

v_call: TRBV18
d_call: .
clone_size: .
cdr3_length: 15
cdr3_aa: CASSARTDSNQPQHF

v_call: TRBV29-1
d_call: .
clone_size: few
cdr3_length: 13
cdr3_aa: CSVQFGFEEPQHF

v_call: TRBV4-1
d_call: TRBD1
clone_size: few
cdr3_length: 16
cdr3_aa: CASSAPGQGSGNTIYF

v_call: TRBV27
d_call: .
clone_size: .
cdr3_length: 11
cdr3_aa: CASGFLPMAFF

v_call: TRBV9
d_call: TRBD2
clone_size: .
cdr3_length: 15
cdr3_aa: CASRDQRESRDEQFF

v_call: TRBV11-2
d_call: TRBD2
clone_size: few
cdr3_length: 15
cdr3_aa: CASSAVAGASYEQYF

v_call: TRBV9
d_call: .
clone_size: many
cdr3_length: 15
cdr3_aa: CASSVVGAGANVLTF

v_call: TRBV2
d_call: .
clone_size: few
cdr3_length: 12
cdr3_aa: CASKGSQETQYF

v_call: TRBV20-1
d_call: .
clone_size: many
cdr3_length: 11
cdr3_aa: CSASYQETQYF

v_call: TRBV7-2
d_call: TRBD2
clone_size: few
cdr3_length: 16
cdr3_aa: CASSLAGGRASNEQFF

v_call: TRBV4-1
d_call: TRBD2
clone_size: .
cdr3_length: 16
cdr3_aa: CASSLFLRGGTGELFF

v_call: TRBV5-1
d_call: .
clone_size: many
cdr3_length: 16
cdr3_aa: CASSLVAIEDGVRAFF

v_call: TRBV4-2
d_call: TRBD2
clone_size: few
cdr3_length: 16
cdr3_aa: CASSREGLAGSNEQFF

v_call: TRBV13
d_call: .
clone_size: many
cdr3_length: 14
cdr3_aa: CASSHRDLQETQYF

v_call: TRBV5-1
d_call: .
clone_size: .
cdr3_length: 15
cdr3_aa: CASNSGTPNTGELFF

v_call: TRBV20-1
d_call: .
clone_size: few
cdr3_length: 14
cdr3_aa: CSARDRRGVFEQYF